Listed below are T cell receptor beta chains from one sample, sequenced in a study of blood T cell repertoires in COVID-19. The protocol was immunoSEQ multiplex PCR, while the TCRdb copy is restricted to in-frame clones and leaves out a portion. The sample has about 150,000 clones; over 80% are singletons. Source material: PBMCs or T cells enriched from blood (not recorded which). The receptors stem from a man aged 65 to 79 who had been exposed to COVID-19. Both conserved end residues are part of each CDR3. Fields, in order: J gene, V gene, CDR3 protein.

TRBJ1-3 | TRBV27 | CASRPEGVGNTIYF
TRBJ1-1 | TRBV28 | CASSDAGGTGTEAFF
TRBJ2-1 | TRBV7-9 | CASSFSTATTYNEQFF
TRBJ1-1 | TRBV27 | CASGFRPVAGVNTEAFF
TRBJ2-7 | TRBV6-5 | CASTLRDRGREQYF
TRBJ1-1 | TRBV7-2 | CASSLAGRVNTEAFF
TRBJ1-1 | TRBV25-1 | CASSEGQGLEAFF
TRBJ1-1 | TRBV9 | CASSPQRGETEAFF
TRBJ2-1 | TRBV28 | CASIPPKGWSNNEQFF
TRBJ1-5 | TRBV2 | CASQLEGGNQPQHF
TRBJ1-2 | TRBV7-2 | CASSSGGGTGGYTF
TRBJ1-3 | TRBV12-5 | CASGLYQVSSGNTIYF
TRBJ2-7 | TRBV27 | CASRSLTSGTYEQYF
TRBJ2-7 | TRBV7-8 | CASSGTSGSSYEQYF
TRBJ1-1 | TRBV3-1/TRBV3-2 | CASTRGGGNTEAFF
TRBJ1-4 | TRBV28 | CASSQGGREKLFF
TRBJ2-1 | TRBV7-2 | CASSSRDYNEQFF
TRBJ2-7 | TRBV7-9 | CASSLLAGGPYEQYF
TRBJ2-7 | TRBV12-2 | CASRLATFGDRGLGEQYF
TRBJ2-1 | TRBV12-3/TRBV12-4 | CASRTGGNEQFF
TRBJ2-1 | TRBV10-1 | CASSESSGGPNEQFF
TRBJ2-3 | TRBV5-1 | CASRESSGNLDTQYF
TRBJ2-1 | TRBV6-2/TRBV6-3 | CASSYSGGALSSNEQFF
TRBJ1-6 | TRBV6-5 | CASSSQGANSPLHF
TRBJ2-3 | TRBV7-9 | CASSPRWRSSGRTDTQYF
TRBJ2-5 | TRBV9 | CASSVAGGLAGIWETQYF
TRBJ1-1 | TRBV5-1 | CASSLENWSTEAFF
TRBJ2-7 | TRBV6-6 | CASQGQQFWDF
TRBJ2-2 | TRBV4-3 | CASSSYSQGTAGELFF
TRBJ2-2 | TRBV7-9 | CASSLSGGSGGELFF
TRBJ2-7 | TRBV7-2 | CASSQGAESSYEQYF
TRBJ2-1 | TRBV29-1 | CSATLGTYNEQFF
TRBJ1-1 | TRBV19 | CASTPVGENTEAFF
TRBJ2-5 | TRBV5-1 | CASHPGDAKPQETQYF
TRBJ1-5 | TRBV6-2/TRBV6-3 | CASSYSLPDQPQHF
TRBJ2-7 | TRBV10-2 | CAISRQASYEQYF
TRBJ2-2 | TRBV6-6 | CASEAGELFF
TRBJ2-5 | TRBV6-1 | CASSALQGGGQETQYF
TRBJ1-3 | TRBV6-2/TRBV6-3 | CASSYSRVPGNTIYF
TRBJ2-1 | TRBV5-1 | CASSSQEGRSEQFF
TRBJ2-7 | TRBV28 | CASSLYRQSRSYEQYF
TRBJ2-3 | TRBV6-6 | CATLAGGYTDTQYF